The 6 T cell receptor beta chains given below trace back to one sample, sequenced in a study of T cells in Graves' hyperthyroidism and ophthalmopathy. Authors of the study amplified TCR beta CDR3 regions from RNA transcripts. TCR CDR3 underwent first-round RT-PCR with the HTBI primer set. TCRdb re-called the multiplex PCR reads with MiXCR, one entry per CDR3 protein. The repertoire holds approximately 370,000 distinct CDR3 sequences, about 16% seen once, with approximately 32% in the top ten. Sequencing was performed on blood. These receptors came from a woman under 40 with Graves' hyperthyroidism.

This clonotype was seen a few times. The chain couples TRBV7-2 to TRBJ2-1, with D perhaps matching TRBD2 (5 bases). From germline, CDR1 is SGHTA and CDR2 FQGNSA. The CDR3 is 15 residues long. V was clipped by 1 base and J by 2 bases, with 9 bases between them. The CDR3 spells CASSLVPGTYNEQFF. The CDR3 nucleotides read TGTGCCAGCAGCTTAGTCCCGGGAACCTACAATGAGCAGTTCTTC.

This clonotype has at least ten counts. The chain is built from TRBV7-8 and TRBJ2-1; 12 bases map to TRBD2. Trimming removed 2 bases from V and 3 bases from J; junction bases left unmatched: 5. The germline gives CDR1 SGHVS, CDR2 FQNEAQ. The length of the CDR3 is 17 residues. This CDR3 is CASSLRTSGIFYNEQFF. In DNA form, the CDR3 reads TGTGCCAGCAGCTTACGGACTAGCGGGATCTTCTACAATGAGCAGTTCTTC.

This clonotype showed up many times. This chain connects TRBV7-3 to TRBJ2-7, with a tentative D call TRBD1 (6 bases). The germline CDR1 and CDR2 sequences are SGHTA and FQGTGA. CDR3 length: 13 amino acids. The ends were cut back, 3 bases at V and 5 bases at J, with 11 bases in the middle. The CDR3 sequence: CASSFRGKDEQYF. CDR3 coding DNA: TGTGCCAGCAGCTTCAGGGGTAAGGACGAGCAGTACTTC.

The rearrangement joins TRBV18 to TRBJ2-7; no clear D. The germline CDR1 and CDR2 sequences are KGHSH and LQKENI. The CDR3 consists of 13 residues. With 0 bases removed from V and 6 bases from J, the gap between germline ends came to 9 bases. The DNA for the CDR3 is TGTGCCAGCTCACCACCGATGGGTGTCGAGCAGTACTTC. Protein sequence: CASSPPMGVEQYF.

This clonotype showed up just a few times. V and J are TRBV28 and TRBJ1-2, with a tentative D call TRBD1 (5 bases). This CDR3 comprises 16 residues. In germline, CDR1 is MDHEN, CDR2 SYDVKM. With 1 base removed from V and 7 bases from J, the gap between germline ends came to 19 bases. CDR3 in amino acids: CASSLYGGKQWAGYTF. The CDR3 coding sequence is TGTGCCAGCAGTTTATATGGGGGGAAACAGTGGGCTGGCTACACCTTC.

The rearrangement links TRBV7-9 to TRBJ1-2; no reliable D call. Germline CDR1 and CDR2: SEHNR and FQNEAQ (reference sequence). The CDR3 has 15 amino acids. V shed 5 bases and J shed 5 bases, with 18 bases lying between them. CDR3 DNA sequence: TGTGCCAGCAGCCCACGGGGAGGGCGGAGATATGGCTACACCTTC. Encoded protein: CASSPRGGRRYGYTF. The complete variable domain, with remaining parts taken from reference TRBV7-9 and TRBJ1-2, reads DTGVSQNPRHKITKRGQNVTFRCDPISEHNRLYWYRQTLGQGPEFLTYFQNEAQLEKSRLLSDRFSAERPKGSFSTLEIQRTEQGDSAMYLCASSPRGGRRYGYTFGSGTRLTVV.